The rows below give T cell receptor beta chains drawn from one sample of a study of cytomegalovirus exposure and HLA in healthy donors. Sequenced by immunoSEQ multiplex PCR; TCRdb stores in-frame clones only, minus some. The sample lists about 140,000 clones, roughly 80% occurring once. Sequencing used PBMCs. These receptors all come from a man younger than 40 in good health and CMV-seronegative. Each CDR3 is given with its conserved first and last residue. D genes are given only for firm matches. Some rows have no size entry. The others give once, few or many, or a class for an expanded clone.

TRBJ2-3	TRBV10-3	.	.	TGTGCCATCAGTGAGTCAGAGGACAGTCGCACAGATACGCAGTATTTT	CAISESEDSRTDTQYF
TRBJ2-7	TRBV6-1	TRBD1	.	TGTGCCAGCAGGGACAGGGGGCTCGACGAGCAGTACTTC	CASRDRGLDEQYF
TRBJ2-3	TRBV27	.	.	TGTGCCAGCAGTTTAATTGGGGGGAATGGAGATACGCAGTATTTT	CASSLIGGNGDTQYF
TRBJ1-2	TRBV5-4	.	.	TGTGCCAGCAGCTCCACCGGGGGGGGTTCTGGCTACACCTTC	CASSSTGGGSGYTF
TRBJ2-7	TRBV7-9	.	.	TGTGCCAGCAGCTTAGTCGGTATTGCAAGCTACGAGCAGTACTTC	CASSLVGIASYEQYF
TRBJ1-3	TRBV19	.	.	TGTGCCAGTGCGGCCCCCCGGGACACCTCTGGAAACACCATATATTTT	CASAAPRDTSGNTIYF
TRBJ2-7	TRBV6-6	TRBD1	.	TGTGCCAGCAAGCAGGGGGCTGGGGAGCAGTACTTC	CASKQGAGEQYF
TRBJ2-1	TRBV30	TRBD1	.	TGTGCCTGGAGTGCCGGGACAGGCCACAATGAGCAGTTCTTC	CAWSAGTGHNEQFF
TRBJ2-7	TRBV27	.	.	TGTGCCAGCAGTTCTCCGAGCTCCTACGAGCAGTACTTC	CASSSPSSYEQYF
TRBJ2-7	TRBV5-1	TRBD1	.	TGCGCCAGCAGCTTGTCTCGGACAGGCTCCTACGAGCAGTACTTC	CASSLSRTGSYEQYF
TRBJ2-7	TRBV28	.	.	TGTGCCAGCAGAGGGGGCTCCTACGAGCAGTACTTC	CASRGGSYEQYF
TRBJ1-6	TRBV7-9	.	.	TGTGCCAGCAGCCCCCGGCGGGGCCCTAATTCACCCCTCCACTTT	CASSPRRGPNSPLHF
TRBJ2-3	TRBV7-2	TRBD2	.	TGTGCCAGCAGCATCTGGGGGGGGAGTTCGGGCACAGATACGCAGTATTTT	CASSIWGGSSGTDTQYF
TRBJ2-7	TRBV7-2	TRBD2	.	TGTGCCAGCAGCCATGGCGTCGGACTAGACGTATACGAGCAGTACTTC	CASSHGVGLDVYEQYF
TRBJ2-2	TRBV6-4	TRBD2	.	TGTGCCAGCAGCCTCCTAGCGGGAGACACCGGGGAGCTGTTTTTT	CASSLLAGDTGELFF
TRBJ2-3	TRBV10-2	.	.	TGCGCCAGCAGTGAGTCCCAGGCCGGGGCAGATACGCAGTATTTT	CASSESQAGADTQYF
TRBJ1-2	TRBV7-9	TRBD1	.	TGTGCCAGCAGCTCGACAGGGTTCTATGGCTACACCTTC	CASSSTGFYGYTF
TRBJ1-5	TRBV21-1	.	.	TGTGCCAGCAGCAAAAGAGGCCGGATGAGCAATCAGCCCCAGCATTTT	CASSKRGRMSNQPQHF
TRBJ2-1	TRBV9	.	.	TGTGCCAGCAGCCCCCGGGAGTCTCTTAGCAATGAGCAGTTCTTC	CASSPRESLSNEQFF
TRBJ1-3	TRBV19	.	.	TGTGCCAGTAGCCTTAGGGGTCGACGGTTCTCTGGAAACACCATATATTTT	CASSLRGRRFSGNTIYF
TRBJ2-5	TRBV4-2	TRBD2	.	TGTGCCAGCAGCCAAAGCCTAGCGGGAGAAGAGACCCAGTACTTC	CASSQSLAGEETQYF
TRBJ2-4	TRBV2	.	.	TGTGCCAGCAAGGCAGGGGAGATAGCCAAAAACATTCAGTACTTC	CASKAGEIAKNIQYF
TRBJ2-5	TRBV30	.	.	TGTGCCTGGAGTTCCAGGGAGACCCAGTACTTC	CAWSSRETQYF
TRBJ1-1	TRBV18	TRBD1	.	TGTGCCAGCTCACCACAATTCATCCAGGGGGGGAACACTGAAGCTTTCTTT	CASSPQFIQGGNTEAFF
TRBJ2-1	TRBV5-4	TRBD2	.	TGTGCCAGCAGCGGAGGACTAGCGGGAGGGCTAAATGAGCAGTTCTTC	CASSGGLAGGLNEQFF
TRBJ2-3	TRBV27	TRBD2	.	TGTGCCAGCAGTCGGACTAGGAAGGATACGCAGTATTTT	CASSRTRKDTQYF
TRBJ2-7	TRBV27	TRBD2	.	TGTGCCAGCAGTCCGAAACTAGCGGGAGCCTCCTACGAGCAGTACTTC	CASSPKLAGASYEQYF
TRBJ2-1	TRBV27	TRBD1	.	TGTGCCAGCAGTTCTACAGGGGGCCCCTACAATGAGCAGTTCTTC	CASSSTGGPYNEQFF
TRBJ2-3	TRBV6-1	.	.	TGTGCCAGCAGTGCATTGGGAGGTAGCACAGATACGCAGTATTTT	CASSALGGSTDTQYF
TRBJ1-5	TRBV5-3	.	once	TGTGCCAGAAGCTTGGGGGGGACTGCCTTACTCAATCAGCCCCAGCATTTT	CARSLGGTALLNQPQHF
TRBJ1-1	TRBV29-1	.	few	TGCAGCGGTGACGCTACCAACACTGAAGCTTTCTTT	CSGDATNTEAFF
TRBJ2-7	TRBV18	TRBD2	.	TGTGCCAGCTCACCACAGCGGGGAAACACCTACGAGCAGTACTTC	CASSPQRGNTYEQYF
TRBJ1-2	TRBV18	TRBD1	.	TGTGCCAGCTCACCAGACAGGGACTATGGCTACACCTTC	CASSPDRDYGYTF
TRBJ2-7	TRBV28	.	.	TGTGCCAGCAGGCCAACTCTACAGGGGGGGAGCTCCTACGAGCAGTACTTC	CASRPTLQGGSSYEQYF
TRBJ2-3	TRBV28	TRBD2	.	TGTGCCAGCAGTTGGGCGGGAGAAGCAGATACGCAGTATTTT	CASSWAGEADTQYF
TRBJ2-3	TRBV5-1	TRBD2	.	TGCGCCAGCAGCTCCTGGACTAGCGGCACAGATACGCAGTATTTT	CASSSWTSGTDTQYF
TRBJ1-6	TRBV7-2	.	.	TGTGCCAGCAGAAATCAGGGTTCCTATAATTCACCCCTCCACTTT	CASRNQGSYNSPLHF
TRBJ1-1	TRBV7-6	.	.	TGTGCCAGCAGCTTCGACAAGAACACTGAAGCTTTCTTT	CASSFDKNTEAFF
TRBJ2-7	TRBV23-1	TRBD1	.	TGCGCCAGCAGGCACCTAACAGGGGTCTACGAGCAGTACTTC	CASRHLTGVYEQYF
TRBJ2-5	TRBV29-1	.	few	TGCAGCGTGGGGGGAGCGGTAGAGACCCAGTACTTC	CSVGGAVETQYF